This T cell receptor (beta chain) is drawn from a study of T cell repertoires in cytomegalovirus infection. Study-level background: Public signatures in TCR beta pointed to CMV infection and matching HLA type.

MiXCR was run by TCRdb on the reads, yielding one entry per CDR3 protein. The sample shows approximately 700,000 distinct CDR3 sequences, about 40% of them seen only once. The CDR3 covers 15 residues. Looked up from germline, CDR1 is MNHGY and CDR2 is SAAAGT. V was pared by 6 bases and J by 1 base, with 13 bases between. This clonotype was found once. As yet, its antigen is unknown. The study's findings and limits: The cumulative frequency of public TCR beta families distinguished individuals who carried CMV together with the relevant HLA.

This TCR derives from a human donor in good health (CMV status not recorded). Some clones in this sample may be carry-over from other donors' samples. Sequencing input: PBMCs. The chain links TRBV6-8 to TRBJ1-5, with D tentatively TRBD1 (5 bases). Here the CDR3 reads CASRRTGVSNQPQHF. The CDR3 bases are TGTGCCAGCAGAAGGACGGGGGTGAGCAATCAGCCCCAGCATTTT.